The 20 T cell receptor beta chains below were found in one sample sequenced in a study of CD8 T cells in ankylosing spondylitis (dated 2017 in TCRdb). The library was prepared using 5' RACE. The data were produced on an Illumina HiSeq 2500. TCRdb reanalyzed the raw reads on its own, using fastp at Q25 for trimming and MiXCR for clone calling, and kept in-frame beta chains. Entries are consolidated by CDR3 protein sequence, retaining the most common genes and DNA. The sample profile shows a few hundred thousand distinct CDR3 sequences; approximately 20% of them were found once. About a third of the sample is in the top ten clones. Sequencing was performed on blood, either unsorted or a sorted T cell fraction (not recorded which). The source is a male donor with ankylosing spondylitis or in good health (not recorded which).

This clonotype was found many times. This chain links TRBV6-5 with TRBJ1-2; possible D gene TRBD1, 6 bases. Trimming took off 2 bases at V and 1 base at J, with 8 bases between the two ends. The CDR3 contains 14 residues. Germline CDR1 is MNHEY and CDR2 is SVGAGI. DNA of the CDR3: TGTGCCAGCAGTTACGGACAGCTTAACTATGGCTACACCTTC. This encodes CASSYGQLNYGYTF.

The chain recombines TRBV15 with TRBJ2-2; D unclear. The CDR3 contains 12 residues. Germline V gene data show CDR1 as LNHNV and CDR2 as YYDKDF (reference sequence). The V and J ends lost 5 bases and 6 bases respectively, with 7 bases between them. In DNA, the CDR3 is TGTGCCACCAGCCACACGGCCGGGGAGCTGTTTTTT. Translated: CATSHTAGELFF.

This chain links TRBV5-1 with TRBJ2-5, with 10 bases aligning to TRBD1. Germline assignment: CDR1 SGHRS and CDR2 YFSETQ. The J segment lost 3 bases and the V segment lost 6 bases, leaving 2 bases of the junction unmatched. The length of the CDR3 is 13 residues. The CDR3, as DNA: TGCGCCAGCACAGGGACAGGGGAAGAGACCCAGTACTTC. This gives the protein CASTGTGEETQYF.

The table lists this clonotype with many counts. This chain links TRBV12-3 or TRBV12-4 with TRBJ2-4, with D possibly being TRBD2 (6 bases). V dropped 7 bases and J dropped 5 bases, with 15 bases sitting between them. The CDR3 spans 14 residues. DNA for the CDR3: TGTGCCAGCACTCCCGGCGGGGAGGAAAACATTCAGTACTTC. Translating gives CASTPGGEENIQYF.

The table lists this clonotype with a few counts. This chain connects TRBV24-1 to TRBJ2-1; D is uncertain. CDR3 length: 13 amino acids. The V end lost 4 bases, the J end lost 8 bases, and 11 bases lay between the germline ends. The V gene's germline CDR1 is KGHDR and CDR2 SFDVKD. This CDR3 reads CATSDPRGDEQFF. The DNA for the CDR3 is TGTGCCACCAGTGACCCTCGTGGTGATGAGCAGTTCTTC.

In nucleotides, the CDR3 is TGTGCCAGCAGCCCCAGGGGACGTCGGATAAGCGGACACACCGGGGAGCTGTTTTTT. This sequence encodes CASSPRGRRISGHTGELFF. V and J are TRBV11-2 and TRBJ2-2; a possible D gene is TRBD1 (6 bases). The germline V gene encodes CDR1 SGHAT and CDR2 FQNNGV. The CDR3 is 19 amino acids. The V end was cut by 5 bases, the J end by 3 bases, with 25 bases between.

The V and J genes are TRBV28 and TRBJ2-1; 7 nucleotides align to TRBD2. The CDR3 runs 15 residues. CDR1 MDHEN and CDR2 SYDVKM come from the germline V gene. J lost 3 bases, V lost 6 bases, and 8 bases had no gene match. DNA of the CDR3: TGTGCCAGCAGCCGCGGAAGCGGGATCTACAATGAGCAGTTCTTC. This codes for CASSRGSGIYNEQFF.

This clonotype was seen only a few times. This chain connects TRBV3-1 to TRBJ2-1; D is possibly TRBD2 (6 bases). Trimming took off 3 bases at V and 0 bases at J, with 12 bases between the two ends. The CDR3 has 16 residues. Germline assignment: CDR1 LGHDT and CDR2 YNNKEL (reference sequence). CDR3 loop: CASSQGTRSSYNEQFF. CDR3 nucleotides: TGTGCCAGCAGCCAGGGGACTCGGAGCTCCTACAATGAGCAGTTCTTC.

V is TRBV7-2 and J is TRBJ2-3; D is perhaps TRBD2 (5 bases). The V and J ends lost 2 bases and 5 bases respectively, with 14 bases between them. Germline lookup yields CDR1 SGHTA and CDR2 FQGNSA. This CDR3 is 15 amino acids long. CDR3 residues: CASSLTVLEGDTQYF. DNA for the CDR3: TGTGCCAGCAGCTTAACGGTTCTCGAGGGAGATACGCAGTATTTT.

This clonotype was observed a few times. This rearrangement joins TRBV2 to TRBJ2-7; D ambiguous. The germline gives CDR1 SNHLY, CDR2 FYNNEI. Trimming took 1 base from V and 3 from J, leaving 7 bases between them. The CDR3 runs 13 residues. The DNA for the CDR3 is TGTGCCAGCAGTGAAGGGCTCTTCTACGAGCAGTACTTC. It is translated as CASSEGLFYEQYF.

This chain links TRBV4-2 with TRBJ2-2; TRBD1 matches 7 bases. CDR1 is LGHNA and CDR2 is YNFKEQ in the germline V gene. The ends lost 10 bases at V and 0 bases at J; junction bases unmatched: 8. The CDR3 length is 15 residues. The CDR3 DNA is TGTGCCATGAGCTTTGGGACAGCGAACACCGGGGAGCTGTTTTTT. It translates to CAMSFGTANTGELFF.

This clonotype was seen at least ten times. The chain carries TRBV5-1 and TRBJ1-1; TRBD1 is a possible D gene (5 bases). Trimming took 1 base from V and 2 from J, leaving 12 bases between them. The germline V gene has CDR1 SGHRS and CDR2 YFSETQ. This CDR3 has 15 amino acids. The CDR3 DNA is TGCGCCAGCAGCTTGAACTGGGGCTTAAACACTGAAGCTTTCTTT. This codes for CASSLNWGLNTEAFF.

The chain has TRBV7-6 and TRBJ1-1; D unclear. Germline CDR1 reads SGHVS; CDR2 reads FNYEAQ. The germline V and J ends were trimmed by 6 bases and 4 bases, with 15 bases remaining between them. This CDR3 comprises 14 residues. The CDR3 loop reads CASRGTVEGTEAFF. CDR3 nucleotide sequence: TGTGCCAGCAGGGGAACGGTTGAGGGCACTGAAGCTTTCTTT.

The chain recombines TRBV5-1 with TRBJ1-4; possibly TRBD1 for D (5 bases). In germline, CDR1 is SGHRS, CDR2 YFSETQ. Deletions cut 4 bases from V and 7 bases from J, with 17 bases between. The CDR3 spans 15 residues. The CDR3 loop reads CASSPDGGFGEKLFF. The CDR3 nucleotides read TGCGCCAGCAGCCCGGATGGGGGATTCGGTGAAAAACTGTTTTTT.

The J gene is TRBJ2-1, the V gene TRBV29-1, with D possibly called TRBD1 or TRBD2 (5 bases each). CDR3 size: 13 residues. With 5 bases removed from V and 6 bases from J, the gap between germline ends came to 14 bases. Germline V lookup: CDR1 SQVTM, CDR2 ANQGSEA. CDR3 DNA sequence: TGCAGCGTTCGGTGGGGGTGGGGCAATGAGCAGTTCTTC. It yields the protein CSVRWGWGNEQFF.

The rearrangement joins TRBV4-3 to TRBJ2-1; D may correspond to TRBD1 or TRBD2 (5 bases each). Per germline, CDR1 LGHNA and CDR2 YSLEER. This CDR3 is built from 15 residues. Deletions cut 6 bases from V and 0 bases from J, with 12 bases between. CDR3 coding DNA: TGCGCCAGCAGTCCCGGGACCAACTCCTACAATGAGCAGTTCTTC. Encoded protein: CASSPGTNSYNEQFF.

The table lists this clonotype with a few counts. The chain employs TRBV9 and TRBJ2-1; the D gene could be TRBD1 or TRBD2 (5 bases each). Per the germline V gene, CDR1 is SGDLS and CDR2 is YYNGEE. Trimming stripped 1 base from V and 2 bases from J, with 19 bases between. The CDR3 is 18 residues long. The CDR3 loop is CASSVPWTRDAPYNEQFF. In DNA, the CDR3 is TGTGCCAGCAGCGTACCCTGGACCCGGGACGCCCCCTACAATGAGCAGTTCTTC.

V and J are TRBV5-5 and TRBJ2-2, with 7 bases that match TRBD1. V shed 2 bases and J 0 bases; nucleotides not matched to a gene: 10. Germline assignment: CDR1 SGHKS and CDR2 YYEKEE (reference sequence). This CDR3 region has 18 residues. The CDR3 DNA is TGTGCCAGCAGCTTCAACCTGGACAGGCCACCGAACACCGGGGAGCTGTTTTTT. Protein: CASSFNLDRPPNTGELFF.

There are a few counts of this clonotype. The chain combines TRBV4-1 with TRBJ2-3, with D maybe TRBD2 (5 bases). The CDR3 spans 17 residues. The V end lost 0 bases, the J end lost 2 bases, and 15 bases lay between the germline ends. Germline assignment: CDR1 MGHRA and CDR2 YSYEKL. The CDR3 DNA is TGCGCCAGCAGCCAAGAGGCTAGCCCGCTGCCCACAGATACGCAGTATTTT. Its protein is CASSQEASPLPTDTQYF.

This clonotype was recorded at least ten times. This chain connects TRBV10-3 to TRBJ2-3; 11 nucleotides agree with TRBD2. V lost 10 bases to trimming and J lost 1 base; unmatched junction nucleotides: 7. CDR3 length: 15 residues. Germline V gene data show CDR1 as ENHRY and CDR2 as SYGVKD. The CDR3 DNA reads as TGTGCCACCTGTCAACTAGCGGGAGGCACAGATACGCAGTATTTT. Translated, it gives CATCQLAGGTDTQYF.